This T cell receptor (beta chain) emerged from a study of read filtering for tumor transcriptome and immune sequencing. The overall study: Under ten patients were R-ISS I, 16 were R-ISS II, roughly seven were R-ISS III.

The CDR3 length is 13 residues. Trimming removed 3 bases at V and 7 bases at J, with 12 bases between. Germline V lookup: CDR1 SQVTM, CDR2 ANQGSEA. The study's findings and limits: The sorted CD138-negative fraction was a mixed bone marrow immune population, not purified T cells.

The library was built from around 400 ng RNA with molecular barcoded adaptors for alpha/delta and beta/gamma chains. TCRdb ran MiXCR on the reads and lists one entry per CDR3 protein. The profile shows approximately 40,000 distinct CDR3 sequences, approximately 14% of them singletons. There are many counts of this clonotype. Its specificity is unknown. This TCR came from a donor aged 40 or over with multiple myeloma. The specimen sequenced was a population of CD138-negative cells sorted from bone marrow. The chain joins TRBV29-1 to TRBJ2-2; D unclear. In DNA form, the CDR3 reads TGCAGCGTTGATGGGGAAATAGACGGGGAGCTGTTTTTT. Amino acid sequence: CSVDGEIDGELFF.